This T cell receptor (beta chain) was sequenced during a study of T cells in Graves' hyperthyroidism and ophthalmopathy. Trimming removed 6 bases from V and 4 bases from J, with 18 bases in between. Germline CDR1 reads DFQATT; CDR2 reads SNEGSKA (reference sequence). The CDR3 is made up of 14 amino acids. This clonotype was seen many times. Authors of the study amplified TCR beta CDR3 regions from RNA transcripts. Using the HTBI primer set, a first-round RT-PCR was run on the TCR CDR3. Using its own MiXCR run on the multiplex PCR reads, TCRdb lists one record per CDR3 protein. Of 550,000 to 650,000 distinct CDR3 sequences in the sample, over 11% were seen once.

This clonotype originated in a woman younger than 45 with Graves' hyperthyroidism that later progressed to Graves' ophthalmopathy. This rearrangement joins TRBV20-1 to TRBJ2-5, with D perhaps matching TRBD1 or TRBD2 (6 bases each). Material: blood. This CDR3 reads CSAPTDGGPETQYF. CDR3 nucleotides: TGCAGTGCCCCGACCGACGGGGGCCCAGAGACCCAGTACTTC.